This entry features one TCR beta chain sequence. This sample was taken from a study of blood T cell repertoires in COVID-19. About the research overall: Italy, Spain and the United States were the sources of the convalescent and acute COVID-19 samples. Sources were T cells, B-cell-depleted T cells, or PBMCs; the material itself was cDNA or gDNA.

The CDR3 has 14 residues. Per the germline V gene, CDR1 is MNHEY and CDR2 is SMNVEV (reference sequence). The trim removed 6 bases at V and 7 bases at J, leaving 3 bases unmatched. The study recruited people aged roughly 18 to 95 years across about two dozen US areas. Study processing details: Reference gene primer amplification in the assay estimated nucleated cell counts. Produced via immunoSEQ multiplex PCR; TCRdb's table is partial and in-frame only. D and trimming come from the DNA, and the V and J calls and clone size come from that table. Among under 250,000 clones listed, roughly 89% were seen once.

This receptor was identified in a woman in her twenties or thirties with acute COVID-19. Input material: PBMCs or T cells enriched from blood (not recorded which). This sequence joins TRBV27 and TRBJ2-1, with 13 bases that match TRBD2. The chain's CDR3 is CASRGLAGFNEQFF. CDR3 in DNA: TGTGCCAGCAGGGGACTAGCGGGGTTTAATGAGCAGTTCTTC.